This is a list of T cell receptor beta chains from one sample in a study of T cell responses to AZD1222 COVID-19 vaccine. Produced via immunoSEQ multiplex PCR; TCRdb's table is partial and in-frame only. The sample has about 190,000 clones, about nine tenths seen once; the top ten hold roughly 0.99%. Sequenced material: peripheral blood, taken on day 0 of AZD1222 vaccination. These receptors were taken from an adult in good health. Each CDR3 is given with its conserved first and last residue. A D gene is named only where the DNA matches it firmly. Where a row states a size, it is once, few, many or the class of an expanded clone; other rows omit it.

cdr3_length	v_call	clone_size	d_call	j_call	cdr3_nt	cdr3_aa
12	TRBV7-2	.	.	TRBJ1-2	TGTGCCAGCAGCTTAATGGGATCTGGCTACACCTTC	CASSLMGSGYTF
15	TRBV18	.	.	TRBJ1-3	TGTGCCAGCTCACGTCAGGGGAACTCTGGAAACACCATATATTTT	CASSRQGNSGNTIYF
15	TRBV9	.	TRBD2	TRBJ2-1	TGTGCCAGCAGCCTTAGCGGGAGCGGGAACAATGAGCAGTTCTTC	CASSLSGSGNNEQFF
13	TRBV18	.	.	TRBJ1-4	TGTGCCAGCTCACGGGACGGTAATGAAAAACTGTTTTTT	CASSRDGNEKLFF
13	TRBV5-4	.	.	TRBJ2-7	TGTGCCAGCAGCTTGGGCCGAAGGGACGAGCAGTACTTC	CASSLGRRDEQYF
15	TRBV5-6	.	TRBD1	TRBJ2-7	TGTGCCAGCAGCACGGGACAGAGAAAAAGGGACGAGCAGTACTTC	CASSTGQRKRDEQYF
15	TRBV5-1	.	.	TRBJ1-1	TGCGCCAGCAGCTTGGACCCCCAGAGGTACACTGAAGCTTTCTTT	CASSLDPQRYTEAFF
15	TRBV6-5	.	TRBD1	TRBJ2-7	TGTGCCAGCAGTTACTCAGACAGGGCTCCGTACGAGCAGTACTTC	CASSYSDRAPYEQYF
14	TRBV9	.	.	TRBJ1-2	TGTGCCAGCAGCGTTCGGGAAAGGGCCTATGGCTACACCTTC	CASSVRERAYGYTF
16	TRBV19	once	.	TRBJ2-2	TGTGCCAGTAGTATTTATTTGGGGTCGGGCACCGGGGAGCTGTTTTTT	CASSIYLGSGTGELFF
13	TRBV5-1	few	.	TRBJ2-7	TGCGCCAGCAGCATGACAGCATCCTACGAGCAGTACTTC	CASSMTASYEQYF
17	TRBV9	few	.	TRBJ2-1	TGTGCCAGCAGCGTAGAGCCAGCGGCTAGCTCCTACAATGAGCAGTTCTTC	CASSVEPAASSYNEQFF
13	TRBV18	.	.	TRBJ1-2	TGTGCCAGCTCACCTCTCGGGAACTATGGCTACACCTTC	CASSPLGNYGYTF
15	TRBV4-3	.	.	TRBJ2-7	TGCGCCAGCAGCCAGGGGGTGAGGGGGTCCTACGAGCAGTACTTC	CASSQGVRGSYEQYF
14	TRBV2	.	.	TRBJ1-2	TGTGCCAGCAGTGAAGCTCGGGTCTACTATGGCTACACCTTC	CASSEARVYYGYTF
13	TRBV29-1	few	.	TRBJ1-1	TGCAGCGTTCGTGGGGAGGTCGTCGGCGTAGCTTTCTTT	CSVRGEVVGVAFF
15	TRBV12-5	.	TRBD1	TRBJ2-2	TGTGCTAGTGTCCTAGACAGGGTTAACACCGGGGAGCTGTTTTTT	CASVLDRVNTGELFF
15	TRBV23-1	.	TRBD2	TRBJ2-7	TGCGCCAGCAGTCAATCTAACCGGGGGGACTACGAGCAGTACTTC	CASSQSNRGDYEQYF
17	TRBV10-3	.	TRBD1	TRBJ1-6	TGTGCCATCAGTGAGTCAGCCGACAGGGGGTCATACTCACCCCTCCACTTT	CAISESADRGSYSPLHF
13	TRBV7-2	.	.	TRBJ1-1	TGTGCCAGCAGCTTAGGGGGTAGTGAGAAAGCTTTCTTT	CASSLGGSEKAFF
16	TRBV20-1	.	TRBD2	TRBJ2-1	TGCAGTGCTAGTGGAGCGGGGGGGAATTACATTAATGAGCAGTTCTTC	CSASGAGGNYINEQFF
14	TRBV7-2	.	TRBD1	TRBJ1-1	TGTGCCAGCAGCCCTGACAGGGGGCGCCCCGAAGCTTTCTTT	CASSPDRGRPEAFF
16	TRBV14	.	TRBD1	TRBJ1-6	TGTGCCAGCAGCCCAGGGACAGGGCTACCTACTTCACCCCTCCACTTT	CASSPGTGLPTSPLHF
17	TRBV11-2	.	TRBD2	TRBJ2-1	TGTGCCAGCAGCCAGAAGTCGGGGGGGCCCCGAGGCAATGAGCAGTTCTTC	CASSQKSGGPRGNEQFF
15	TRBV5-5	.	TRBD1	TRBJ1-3	TGTGCCAGCAGCCCCGAGGGGGCCTGGGGAAACACCATATATTTT	CASSPEGAWGNTIYF
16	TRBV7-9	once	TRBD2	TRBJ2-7	TGTGCCAGCAGCCCCCCAGGAGCGGGAGGCCGGTACGAGCAGTACTTC	CASSPPGAGGRYEQYF
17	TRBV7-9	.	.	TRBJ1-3	TGTGCCAGCAGCTTCGGAAGGTTGAGTGCCTCTGGAAACACCATATATTTT	CASSFGRLSASGNTIYF
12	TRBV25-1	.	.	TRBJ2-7	TGTGCCAGCAGTAGGGGGGGATCCGAGCAGTACTTC	CASSRGGSEQYF
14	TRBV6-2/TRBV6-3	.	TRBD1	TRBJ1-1	TGTGCCAGCACCCCGGACAGGGGTTTGATTGAAGCTTTCTTT	CASTPDRGLIEAFF
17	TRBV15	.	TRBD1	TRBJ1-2	TGTGCCACCCGAGGTGATCGGGGACAGGGTGCCAACTATGGCTACACCTTC	CATRGDRGQGANYGYTF
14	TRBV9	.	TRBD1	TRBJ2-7	TGTGCCAGCAGCGCACAGGGGGTCTCCTACGAGCAGTACTTC	CASSAQGVSYEQYF
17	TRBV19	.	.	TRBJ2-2	TGTGCCAGTAGTGATCGACTGCAGGCTTGGGGTGCCGGGGAGCTGTTTTTT	CASSDRLQAWGAGELFF
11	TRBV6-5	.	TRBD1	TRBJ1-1	TGTGCCAGCGCGACAGGGACTGAAGCTTTCTTT	CASATGTEAFF
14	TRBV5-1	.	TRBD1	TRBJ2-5	TGCGCCAGCAAAACCGACAGGGGGCAAGAGACCCAGTACTTC	CASKTDRGQETQYF
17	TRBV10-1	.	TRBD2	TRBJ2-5	TGCGCCAGCAGTGAGCGCACCGAGGGAGGGCCCCGAGAGACCCAGTACTTC	CASSERTEGGPRETQYF
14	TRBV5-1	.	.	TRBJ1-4	TGCGCCAGCAGCCAACAGGGTCCCTCGGGACAACTGTTTTTT	CASSQQGPSGQLFF